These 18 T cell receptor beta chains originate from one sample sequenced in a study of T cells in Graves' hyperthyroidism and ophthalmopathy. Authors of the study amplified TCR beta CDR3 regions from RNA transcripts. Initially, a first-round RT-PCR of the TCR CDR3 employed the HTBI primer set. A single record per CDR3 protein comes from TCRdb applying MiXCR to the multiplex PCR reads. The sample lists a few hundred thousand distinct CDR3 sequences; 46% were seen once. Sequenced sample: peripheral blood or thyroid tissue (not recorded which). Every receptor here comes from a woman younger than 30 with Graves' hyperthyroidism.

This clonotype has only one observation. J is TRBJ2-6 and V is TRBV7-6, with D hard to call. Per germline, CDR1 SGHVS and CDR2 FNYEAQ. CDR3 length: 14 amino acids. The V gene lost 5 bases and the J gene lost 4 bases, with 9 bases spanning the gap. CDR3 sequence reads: CASSKFTGANVLTF. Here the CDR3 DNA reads TGTGCCAGCAGCAAATTCACAGGGGCCAACGTCCTGACTTTC.

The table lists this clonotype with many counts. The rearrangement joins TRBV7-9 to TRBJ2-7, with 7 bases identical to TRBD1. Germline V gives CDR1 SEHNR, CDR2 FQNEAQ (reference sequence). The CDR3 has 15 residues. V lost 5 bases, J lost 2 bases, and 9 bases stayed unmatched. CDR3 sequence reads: CASSGTEGGPYEQYF. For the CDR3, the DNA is TGTGCCAGCAGCGGGACGGAAGGGGGCCCCTACGAGCAGTACTTC.

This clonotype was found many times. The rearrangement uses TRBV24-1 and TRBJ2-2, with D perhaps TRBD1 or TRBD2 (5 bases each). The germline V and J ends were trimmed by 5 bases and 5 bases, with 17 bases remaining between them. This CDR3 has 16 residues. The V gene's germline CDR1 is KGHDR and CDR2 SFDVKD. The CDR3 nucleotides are TGTGCCACCAGTGCCCCGGCCGGGACCCTAACCGGGGAGCTGTTTTTT. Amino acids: CATSAPAGTLTGELFF.

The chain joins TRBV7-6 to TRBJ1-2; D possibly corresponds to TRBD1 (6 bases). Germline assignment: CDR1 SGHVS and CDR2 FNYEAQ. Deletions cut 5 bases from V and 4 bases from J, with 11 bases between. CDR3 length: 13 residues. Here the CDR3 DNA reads TGTGCCAGCAGCAGGGGGGACCGCTATGGCTACACCTTC. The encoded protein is CASSRGDRYGYTF.

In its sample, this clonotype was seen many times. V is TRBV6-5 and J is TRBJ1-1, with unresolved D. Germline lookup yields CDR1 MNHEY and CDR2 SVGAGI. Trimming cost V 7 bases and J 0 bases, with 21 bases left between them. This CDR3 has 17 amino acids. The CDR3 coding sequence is TGTGCCAGCACCCACTCTCCTCCCCGGGAATTGAACACTGAAGCTTTCTTT. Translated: CASTHSPPRELNTEAFF.

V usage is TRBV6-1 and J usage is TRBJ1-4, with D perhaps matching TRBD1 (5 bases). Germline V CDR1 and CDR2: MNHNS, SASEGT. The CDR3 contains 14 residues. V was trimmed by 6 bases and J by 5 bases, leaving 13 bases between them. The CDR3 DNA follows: TGTGCCAGCAGCCTGGGACGGAAAAATGAAAAACTGTTTTTT. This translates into CASSLGRKNEKLFF.

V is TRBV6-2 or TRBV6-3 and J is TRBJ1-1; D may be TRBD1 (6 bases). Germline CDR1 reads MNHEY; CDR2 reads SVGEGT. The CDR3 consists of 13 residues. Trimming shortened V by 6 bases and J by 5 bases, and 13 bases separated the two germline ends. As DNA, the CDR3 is TGTGCCAGCAGACCGCGACAGGCGACTGAAGCTTTCTTT. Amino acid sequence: CASRPRQATEAFF.

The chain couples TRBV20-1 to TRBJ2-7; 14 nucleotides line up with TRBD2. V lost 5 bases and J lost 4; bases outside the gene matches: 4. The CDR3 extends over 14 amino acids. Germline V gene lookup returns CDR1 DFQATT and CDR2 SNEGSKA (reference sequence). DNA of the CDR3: TGCAGTGCTTTCGGGACTAGCGGGAGTTACGAGCAGTACTTC. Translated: CSAFGTSGSYEQYF.

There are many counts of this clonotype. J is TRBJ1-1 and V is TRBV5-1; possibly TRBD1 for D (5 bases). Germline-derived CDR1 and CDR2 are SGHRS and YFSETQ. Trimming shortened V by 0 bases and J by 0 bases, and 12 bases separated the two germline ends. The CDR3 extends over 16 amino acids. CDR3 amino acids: CASSLGTGRMNTEAFF. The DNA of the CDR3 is TGCGCCAGCAGCTTGGGGACGGGACGGATGAACACTGAAGCTTTCTTT.

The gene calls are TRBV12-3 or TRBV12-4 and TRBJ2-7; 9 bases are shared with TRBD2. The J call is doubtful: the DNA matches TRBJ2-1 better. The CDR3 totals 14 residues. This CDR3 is CASGFVAGEREQFF. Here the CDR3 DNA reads TGTGCTAGTGGTTTTGTAGCGGGAGAGCGGGAGCAGTTCTTC.

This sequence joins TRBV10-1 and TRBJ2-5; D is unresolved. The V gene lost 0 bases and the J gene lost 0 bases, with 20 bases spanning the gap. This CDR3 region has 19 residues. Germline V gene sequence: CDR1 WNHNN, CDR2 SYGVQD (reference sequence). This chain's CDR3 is CASSESQDRDDSYQETQYF. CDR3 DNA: TGCGCCAGCAGTGAGTCGCAGGACCGCGATGATTCGTACCAAGAGACCCAGTACTTC.

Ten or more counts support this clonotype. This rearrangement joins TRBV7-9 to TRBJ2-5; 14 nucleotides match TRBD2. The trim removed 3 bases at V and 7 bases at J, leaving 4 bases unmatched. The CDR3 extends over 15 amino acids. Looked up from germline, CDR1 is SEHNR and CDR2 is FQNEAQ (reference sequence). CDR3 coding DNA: TGTGCCAGCAGCTTGACTAGCGGGAGGGAGGTGACCCAGTACTTC. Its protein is CASSLTSGREVTQYF.

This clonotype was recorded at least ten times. The CDR3 nucleotides are TGTGCCAGCGGCGAAGAATACATGAACACTGAAGCTTTCTTT. Translation: CASGEEYMNTEAFF. The rearrangement links TRBV7-9 to TRBJ1-1; D remains ambiguous. The CDR3 loop spans 14 amino acids. Germline CDR1 reads SEHNR; CDR2 reads FQNEAQ (reference sequence). Trimming removed 8 bases from V and 0 bases from J, with 13 bases in between.

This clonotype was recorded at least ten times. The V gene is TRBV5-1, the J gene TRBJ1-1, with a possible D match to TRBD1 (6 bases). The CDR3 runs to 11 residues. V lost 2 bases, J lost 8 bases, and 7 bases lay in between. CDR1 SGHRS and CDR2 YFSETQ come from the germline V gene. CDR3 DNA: TGCGCCAGCAGCTTCGGACAGGAAGCTTTCTTT. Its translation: CASSFGQEAFF.

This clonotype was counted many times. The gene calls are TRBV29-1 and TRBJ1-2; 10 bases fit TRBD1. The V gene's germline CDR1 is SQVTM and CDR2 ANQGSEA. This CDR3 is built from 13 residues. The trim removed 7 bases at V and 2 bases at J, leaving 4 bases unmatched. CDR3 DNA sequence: TGCAGCGCCCAGGGACAGGGGAACTATGGCTACACCTTC. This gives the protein CSAQGQGNYGYTF.

CDR3 nucleotide sequence: TGTGCCAGCAGTACCCCAGGGCGGGGTCAAGAGACCCAGTACTTC. Translation: CASSTPGRGQETQYF. The genes are TRBV27 and TRBJ2-5, with D perhaps matching TRBD2 (6 bases). In germline, CDR1 is MNHEY, CDR2 SMNVEV (reference sequence). V was pared by 5 bases and J by 2 bases, with 15 bases between. The CDR3 sequence is 15 residues long.

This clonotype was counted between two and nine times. This CDR3 is CASSQGGGAYNEQFF. The DNA for the CDR3 is TGTGCCAGCAGCCAGGGGGGCGGAGCATACAATGAGCAGTTCTTC. The chain recombines TRBV11-2 with TRBJ2-1; tentative D call: TRBD1 (7 bases). V was pared by 5 bases and J by 4 bases, with 15 bases between. Germline CDR1 and CDR2: SGHAT and FQNNGV. The CDR3 covers 15 residues. Filled out from reference TRBV11-2 and TRBJ2-1, the complete variable domain reads EAGVAQSPRYKIIEKRQSVAFWCNPISGHATLYWYQQILGQGPKLLIQFQNNGVVDDSQLPKDRFSAERLKGVDSTLKIQPAKLEDSAVYLCASSQGGGAYNEQFFGPGTRLTVL.

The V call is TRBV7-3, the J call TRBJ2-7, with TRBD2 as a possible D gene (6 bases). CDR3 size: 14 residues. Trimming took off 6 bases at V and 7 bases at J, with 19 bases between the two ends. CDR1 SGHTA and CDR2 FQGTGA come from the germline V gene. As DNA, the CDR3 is TGTGCCAGCAGTCGGGGGACGTCCTACAATGAGCAGTACTTC. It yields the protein CASSRGTSYNEQYF.